These 29 T cell receptor beta chains came from one sample sequenced in a study of T-cell reconstitution after alpha-beta-depleted transplantation in children. TCRbeta library construction was performed incorporating unique molecular identifiers. TCRdb passed the PCR reads through MiXCR, listing each CDR3 protein once. The repertoire includes some 200,000 distinct CDR3 sequences, more than 12% of them detected once, and 13% sits in the top ten. This material consisted of PBMCs from the stem cell graft donor, taken from the stem cell graft. These receptors all come from a human donor who donated a stem cell graft to a child with acute lymphoblastic leukemia.

DNA of the CDR3: TGTGCCAGCAGCCAAGATCTCGGCAGGGACAGAAACTATGGCTACACCTTC. Its protein product is CASSQDLGRDRNYGYTF. V usage is TRBV4-2 and J usage is TRBJ1-2; 7 positions agree with TRBD1. Germline V gene data show CDR1 as LGHNA and CDR2 as YNFKEQ. V dropped 0 bases and J dropped 2; count of bases not matched to a gene: 9. This CDR3 region has 17 residues.

This clonotype has ten or more counts. The CDR3 DNA follows: TGTGCCATCAGTGCCCCGGGGGGGGCCTCCTACGAGCAGTACTTC. Translation gives CAISAPGGASYEQYF. The chain carries TRBV10-3 and TRBJ2-7, with 8 bases aligning to TRBD2. Trimming removed 4 bases from V and 0 bases from J; junction bases left unmatched: 5. The germline V gene encodes CDR1 ENHRY and CDR2 SYGVKD. The CDR3 is 15 amino acids.

This clonotype has just a few counts. V gene TRBV6-5 combines with J gene TRBJ2-6; 7 bases are shared with TRBD1. In germline, CDR1 is MNHEY, CDR2 SVGAGI. The CDR3 runs to 19 residues. Trimming cost V 2 bases and J 4 bases; bases outside gene matches: 14. CDR3 in DNA: TGTGCCAGCAGTTACGAACGACAGGGTTTGGTCGGGGGGGCCAACGTCCTGACTTTC. Its translation is CASSYERQGLVGGANVLTF.

This clonotype has a count of ten or more. The J gene is TRBJ2-7, the V gene TRBV5-1; 7 nucleotides agree with TRBD2. CDR1 and CDR2 (germline): SGHRS, YFSETQ. The CDR3 has 16 amino acids. V lost 4 bases and J lost 3; bases outside the gene matches: 13. The DNA of the CDR3 is TGCGCCAGCAGCCGACCGGGGCTAGCGGACCTCTACGAGCAGTACTTC. Protein: CASSRPGLADLYEQYF.

The sample holds many counts of this clonotype. The chain carries TRBV6-1 and TRBJ2-2; tentative D call: TRBD2 (6 bases). Germline V gene sequence: CDR1 MNHNS, CDR2 SASEGT. The CDR3 covers 13 residues. The chain's CDR3 is CASGTSYTGELFF. CDR3 DNA: TGTGCTTCCGGGACTTCCTACACCGGGGAGCTGTTTTTT.

This clonotype was observed at least ten times. The CDR3 loop is CASSHLDTGNQPQHF. CDR3 DNA: TGTGCCAGCAGCCATCTCGACACAGGCAATCAGCCCCAGCATTTT. J is TRBJ1-5 and V is TRBV7-9; D unresolved. V lost 5 bases, J lost 2 bases, and 13 bases lay in between. The germline V gene encodes CDR1 SEHNR and CDR2 FQNEAQ (reference sequence). The CDR3 totals 15 residues.

The CDR3 is CAWGVSMNTEAFF. The CDR3 DNA sequence: TGTGCCTGGGGGGTCTCTATGAACACTGAAGCTTTCTTT. The chain couples TRBV30 to TRBJ1-1; no firm D call. Germline CDR1 reads GTSNPN; CDR2 reads SVGIG (reference sequence). V gave up 5 bases and J gave up 0 bases, with 10 bases separating them. This CDR3 spans 13 amino acids.

The table lists this clonotype with a few counts. The V call is TRBV20-1, the J call TRBJ1-1; 7 nucleotides agree with TRBD1. The V gene's germline CDR1 is DFQATT and CDR2 SNEGSKA (reference sequence). The V gene end was trimmed by 5 bases and the J gene end by 4 bases; junction bases not matched to a gene: 7. The CDR3 has 13 residues. CDR3 DNA: TGCAGTGCTCCAACAGGGGAGGGCACTGAAGCTTTCTTT. This sequence encodes CSAPTGEGTEAFF.

This clonotype appeared a few times. CDR3: CASSPRVGPIQYF. For the CDR3, the DNA is TGTGCCAGCAGCCCTAGGGTCGGACCTATTCAGTACTTC. The rearrangement uses TRBV5-6 and TRBJ2-4; D is unresolved. The V and J ends lost 4 bases and 10 bases respectively, with 15 bases between them. Per germline, CDR1 SGHDT and CDR2 YYEEEE. The CDR3 length is 13 residues.

This clonotype was recorded at least ten times. The V gene is TRBV29-1, the J gene TRBJ1-1, with 10 bases identical to TRBD1. The CDR3 runs to 14 residues. Per the germline V gene, CDR1 is SQVTM and CDR2 is ANQGSEA. V trimming: 6 bases; J trimming: 2 bases; junction bases outside the gene matches: 6. The CDR3 nucleotides read TGCAGCGTCGGAAAGACAGGGGGCAACACTGAAGCTTTCTTT. It translates to CSVGKTGGNTEAFF.

This clonotype was seen a few times. This chain uses TRBV12-3 or TRBV12-4 with TRBJ2-6, with unresolved D. The V end lost 6 bases, the J end lost 2 bases, and 11 bases lay between the germline ends. The CDR3 covers 15 residues. In nucleotides, the CDR3 is TGTGCCAGCAGCTTGAACGTAGCTGGGGCCAACGTCCTGACTTTC. It translates to CASSLNVAGANVLTF.

This clonotype has more than one count but fewer than ten. The chain links TRBV5-6 to TRBJ2-1, with 12 bases matching TRBD1. V was clipped by 4 bases and J by 6 bases; unmatched bases: 8. This CDR3 region has 16 residues. CDR1 and CDR2 from the germline V gene are SGHDT and YYEEEE. CDR3 residues: CASSNRDRGLGNEQFF. CDR3 coding DNA: TGTGCCAGCAGCAACCGGGACAGGGGGCTCGGCAATGAGCAGTTCTTC. Variable domain in full (rest from reference TRBV5-6 and TRBJ2-1): DAGVTQSPTHLIKTRGQQVTLRCSPKSGHDTVSWYQQALGQGPQFIFQYYEEEERQRGNFPDRFSGHQFPNYSSELNVNALLLGDSALYLCASSNRDRGLGNEQFFGPGTRLTVL.

This clonotype came up many times. J is TRBJ1-1 and V is TRBV29-1; 7 bases agree with TRBD1. V shed 5 bases and J 0 bases; nucleotides not matched to a gene: 6. Per germline, CDR1 SQVTM and CDR2 ANQGSEA. The CDR3 loop spans 14 amino acids. DNA for the CDR3: TGCAGCGTTACCGACAGGGTAATGAACACTGAAGCTTTCTTT. It yields the protein CSVTDRVMNTEAFF.

Of note for this clonotype: One end of the junction fails to match germline, which may point to a read error. The V and J genes are TRBV2 and TRBJ2-1; D is perhaps TRBD2 (6 bases). The CDR3 runs 18 residues. Germline V CDR1 and CDR2: SNHLY, FYNNEI. CDR3 DNA sequence: TGTACCAGCAGTTTGCTCGTCTCTAGCGATCACTCCTACAATGAGCAGTTCTTC. Translation: CTSSLLVSSDHSYNEQFF.

The table lists this clonotype with many counts. This chain uses TRBV11-2 with TRBJ1-2, with D possibly being TRBD1 (5 bases). Trimming shortened V by 1 base and J by 2 bases, and 11 bases separated the two germline ends. This CDR3 region has 15 residues. Germline CDR1 SGHAT, CDR2 FQNNGV. In nucleotides, the CDR3 is TGTGCCAGCAGCTTAGCTTCGGGACCCAACTATGGCTACACCTTC. Its translation is CASSLASGPNYGYTF.

In this sample, this clonotype turned up many times. The V and J genes are TRBV5-1 and TRBJ2-3, with unresolved D. The CDR3 extends over 12 amino acids. Trimming pared 4 bases from V and 7 bases from J, leaving 10 bases between. Per the germline V gene, CDR1 is SGHRS and CDR2 is YFSETQ. CDR3 sequence reads: CASSPDRHTQYF. As DNA, the CDR3 is TGCGCCAGCAGCCCTGACCGGCATACGCAGTATTTT.

This clonotype was observed many times. The chain joins TRBV20-1 to TRBJ1-5; perhaps TRBD1 as D (6 bases). CDR1 and CDR2 from the germline V gene are DFQATT and SNEGSKA (reference sequence). Trimming took 1 base from V and 7 from J, leaving 8 bases between them. The length of the CDR3 is 12 residues. CDR3: CSARAGGQPQHF. Written as DNA, the CDR3 is TGCAGTGCTAGAGCGGGGGGCCAGCCCCAGCATTTT.

The chain is built from TRBV4-2 and TRBJ2-1; D might be TRBD2 (5 bases). Germline loops: CDR1 LGHNA, CDR2 YNFKEQ. V was pared by 8 bases and J by 5 bases, with 13 bases between. The CDR3 contains 13 residues. The CDR3 DNA reads as TGTGCCAGCGGCCCCGGACTTCACAATGAGCAGTTCTTC. Translation gives CASGPGLHNEQFF.

This clonotype was found many times. The chain employs TRBV5-1 and TRBJ2-3, with no clear D. This CDR3 has 14 amino acids. Germline V lookup: CDR1 SGHRS, CDR2 YFSETQ. The V and J ends lost 4 bases and 1 base respectively, with 10 bases between them. The CDR3, as DNA: TGCGCCAGCAGCAAACGCCTGGGCACAGATACGCAGTATTTT. Protein product: CASSKRLGTDTQYF.

This clonotype has ten or more counts. This chain connects TRBV9 to TRBJ1-6; 9 positions agree with TRBD1. The CDR3 is 14 residues long. V was clipped by 3 bases and J by 9 bases; unmatched bases: 4. Per the germline V gene, CDR1 is SGDLS and CDR2 is YYNGEE. The CDR3 DNA reads TGTGCCAGCAGCGCCACAGGGGGCCTTTCACCCCTCCACTTT. Translated, it gives CASSATGGLSPLHF.

The gene calls are TRBV5-1 and TRBJ2-3; D unresolved. Germline V gives CDR1 SGHRS, CDR2 YFSETQ. This CDR3 region has 16 residues. V was clipped by 4 bases and J by 2 bases, with 17 bases between them. The CDR3 loop reads CASSPRGASNTDTQYF. For the CDR3, the DNA is TGCGCCAGCAGCCCACGTGGTGCCTCAAACACAGATACGCAGTATTTT.

In its sample, this clonotype was seen many times. V usage is TRBV12-3 or TRBV12-4 and J usage is TRBJ2-5; D is uncertain. The CDR3 spans 14 residues. Trimming stripped 8 bases from V and 2 bases from J, with 15 bases between. The CDR3 sequence is CASGVDGPQETQYF. CDR3 bases: TGTGCCAGCGGCGTGGACGGGCCTCAAGAGACCCAGTACTTC.

This clonotype was counted many times. The chain carries TRBV12-3 or TRBV12-4 and TRBJ2-7; 11 bases agree with TRBD1. The CDR3 runs 15 residues. Trimming removed 3 bases from V and 7 bases from J; junction bases left unmatched: 8. The CDR3 sequence: CASSFGGTGGWEQYF. The CDR3 DNA sequence: TGTGCCAGCAGTTTTGGCGGGACAGGGGGATGGGAGCAGTACTTC.

This rearrangement joins TRBV4-1 to TRBJ2-7; 7 nucleotides agree with TRBD1. The CDR3 is made up of 16 amino acids. The germline V gene encodes CDR1 MGHRA and CDR2 YSYEKL. V lost 2 bases, J lost 0 bases, and 7 bases stayed unmatched. This CDR3 reads CASSQRSGTVSYEQYF. The CDR3 coding sequence is TGCGCCAGCAGCCAAAGGTCCGGGACAGTCTCCTACGAGCAGTACTTC.

This clonotype was observed a few times. The V and J genes are TRBV11-1 and TRBJ2-1; TRBD2 matches at 7 bases. Germline loops: CDR1 SGHAT, CDR2 FQDESV (reference sequence). This CDR3 region has 20 residues. V shed 5 bases, J shed 5 bases, and the junction held 24 bases outside the gene matches. CDR3 coding DNA: TGTGCCAGCAGCCCAGAATGGGTGACCGTCGGCGGGGGTAGGCACAATGAGCAGTTCTTC. Residues: CASSPEWVTVGGGRHNEQFF.

This clonotype was seen many times. CDR3 sequence: CSVGWSGGEAFF. The CDR3 DNA reads as TGCAGCGTTGGGTGGAGCGGCGGTGAAGCTTTCTTT. The chain has TRBV29-1 and TRBJ1-1; D not resolved. Germline-derived CDR1 and CDR2 are SQVTM and ANQGSEA. This CDR3 has 12 residues. Trimming stripped 4 bases from V and 7 bases from J, with 13 bases between.

This clonotype was observed many times. The chain has TRBV20-1 and TRBJ2-5; 13 nucleotides line up with TRBD2. Germline V gene lookup returns CDR1 DFQATT and CDR2 SNEGSKA (reference sequence). V trimming: 2 bases; J trimming: 5 bases; junction bases outside the gene matches: 8. The CDR3 sequence is 16 residues long. The CDR3 loop is CSARLGTSGTTETQYF. CDR3 nucleotide sequence: TGCAGTGCTAGACTTGGGACTAGCGGGACCACTGAGACCCAGTACTTC.

This clonotype came up many times. This chain connects TRBV20-1 to TRBJ1-4; TRBD1 might be the D (5 bases). CDR3 size: 15 residues. The ends were cut back, 6 bases at V and 0 bases at J, with 14 bases in the middle. The germline CDR1 and CDR2 sequences are DFQATT and SNEGSKA (reference sequence). In DNA form, the CDR3 reads TGCAGTGCGGGGCAGGGTGGCGCAACTAATGAAAAACTGTTTTTT. Encoded protein: CSAGQGGATNEKLFF.

By its share, this clonotype is medium-sized. V usage is TRBV7-9 and J usage is TRBJ2-5, with 9 bases matching TRBD1. The length of the CDR3 is 17 residues. The junction had 12 bases not matched to a gene; V was cut back by 4 bases and J by 3 bases. The germline V gene has CDR1 SEHNR and CDR2 FQNEAQ (reference sequence). The CDR3 spells CASSSLALGQGKETQYF. The CDR3 nucleotides read TGTGCCAGCAGCTCGCTAGCGCTGGGACAGGGAAAAGAGACCCAGTACTTC.